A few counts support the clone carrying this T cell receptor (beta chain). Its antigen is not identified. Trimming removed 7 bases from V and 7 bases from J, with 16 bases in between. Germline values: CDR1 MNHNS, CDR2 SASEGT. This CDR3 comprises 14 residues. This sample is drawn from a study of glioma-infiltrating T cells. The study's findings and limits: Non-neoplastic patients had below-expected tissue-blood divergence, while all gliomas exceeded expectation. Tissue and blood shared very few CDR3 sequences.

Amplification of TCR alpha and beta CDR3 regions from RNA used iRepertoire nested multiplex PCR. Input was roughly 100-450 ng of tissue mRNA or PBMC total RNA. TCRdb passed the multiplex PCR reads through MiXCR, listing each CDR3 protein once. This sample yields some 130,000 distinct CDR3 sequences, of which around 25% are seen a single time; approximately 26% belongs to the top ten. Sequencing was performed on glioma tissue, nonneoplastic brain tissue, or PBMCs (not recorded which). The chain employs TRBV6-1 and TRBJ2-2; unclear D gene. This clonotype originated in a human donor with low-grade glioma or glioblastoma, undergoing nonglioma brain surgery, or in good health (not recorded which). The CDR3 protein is CASNVVGSSGELFF. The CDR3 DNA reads TGTGCCAGCAATGTGGTGGGCTCGAGCGGGGAGCTGTTTTTT.